These 8 T cell receptor beta chains share one sample of origin, sequenced in a study of cytomegalovirus exposure and HLA in healthy donors. Amplification used 60 Vbeta primers and 13 Jbeta primers. Assay: immunoSEQ multiplex PCR; the TCRdb copy retains only in-frame clones and omits some. The sample has some 200,000 clones. The sample was PBMCs. The receptors here all came from a boy younger than 18 in good health and CMV-seronegative.

The V call is TRBV19, the J call TRBJ1-1; a weak D match, TRBD1 (5 bases). Looked up from germline, CDR1 is LNHDA and CDR2 is SQIVND (reference sequence). V was pared by 5 bases and J by 3 bases, with 10 bases between. The CDR3 loop spans 13 amino acids. CDR3 sequence reads: CASSYGAYTEAFF. The CDR3 DNA reads as TGTGCCAGTAGTTATGGGGCGTACACTGAAGCTTTCTTT.

V and J are TRBV6-6 and TRBJ1-5, with D possibly TRBD1 on 6 matching bases. The CDR3 totals 14 residues. The germline V and J ends were trimmed by 2 bases and 8 bases, with 13 bases remaining between them. CDR1 is MNHNY, CDR2 SVGAGI, per germline (reference sequence). CDR3 region: CASSYGEGVKPQHF. In DNA, the CDR3 is TGTGCCAGCAGTTACGGGGAGGGGGTGAAGCCCCAGCATTTT.

The chain links TRBV29-1 to TRBJ2-3, with TRBD2 matching 13 bases. The CDR3 consists of 16 residues. V dropped 5 bases and J dropped 3; count of bases not matched to a gene: 8. CDR1 is SQVTM and CDR2 is ANQGSEA in the germline V gene. Here the CDR3 reads CSVRLAGGPGTDTQYF. The DNA for the CDR3 is TGCAGCGTTCGACTAGCGGGGGGTCCGGGGACAGATACGCAGTATTTT.

The V gene is TRBV6-5, the J gene TRBJ1-3; no reliable D call. V was cut by 8 bases and J by 0 bases, with 14 bases left in between. CDR1 and CDR2 from the germline V gene are MNHEY and SVGAGI. The CDR3 covers 15 residues. The CDR3 DNA reads TGTGCCAGCGGACTAAACGCCGGCTCTGGAAACACCATATATTTT. It codes for CASGLNAGSGNTIYF.

The V and J genes are TRBV7-6 and TRBJ1-4; D is unclear. CDR1 SGHVS and CDR2 FNYEAQ come from the germline V gene. The CDR3 length is 13 residues. Trimming shortened V by 0 bases and J by 10 bases, and 9 bases separated the two germline ends. The CDR3 loop is CASSLARGGKLFF. CDR3 DNA: TGTGCCAGCAGCTTAGCACGGGGTGGAAAACTGTTTTTT.

Concerning this clone: One end of the junction fails to match germline, which may point to a read error. This rearrangement joins TRBV11-2 to TRBJ2-7; TRBD2 matches at 11 bases. The CDR3 loop spans 12 amino acids. The V gene's germline CDR1 is SGHAT and CDR2 FQNNGV. The CDR3 loop is CASSSTSGVRHF. The CDR3 DNA is TGTGCCAGCAGCTCGACTAGCGGGGTAAGGCACTTC.

The chain links TRBV5-6 to TRBJ1-2; D might be TRBD1 (6 bases). Germline assignment: CDR1 SGHDT and CDR2 YYEEEE. The V gene lost 5 bases and the J gene lost 8 bases, with 19 bases spanning the gap. The CDR3 is 14 amino acids. The CDR3 loop reads CASRPRGGELGYTF. The CDR3 nucleotides read TGTGCCAGCAGGCCGAGGGGGGGCGAGCTCGGCTACACCTTC.

This chain joins TRBV7-2 and TRBJ2-7; 7 bases align to TRBD2. V trimming: 0 bases; J trimming: 1 base; junction bases outside the gene matches: 6. Germline CDR1 is SGHTA and CDR2 is FQGNSA. The CDR3 has 16 amino acids. CDR3 in amino acids: CASSLAAGDRSYEQYF. The CDR3 bases are TGTGCCAGCAGCTTAGCGGCGGGGGATAGGTCCTACGAGCAGTACTTC.